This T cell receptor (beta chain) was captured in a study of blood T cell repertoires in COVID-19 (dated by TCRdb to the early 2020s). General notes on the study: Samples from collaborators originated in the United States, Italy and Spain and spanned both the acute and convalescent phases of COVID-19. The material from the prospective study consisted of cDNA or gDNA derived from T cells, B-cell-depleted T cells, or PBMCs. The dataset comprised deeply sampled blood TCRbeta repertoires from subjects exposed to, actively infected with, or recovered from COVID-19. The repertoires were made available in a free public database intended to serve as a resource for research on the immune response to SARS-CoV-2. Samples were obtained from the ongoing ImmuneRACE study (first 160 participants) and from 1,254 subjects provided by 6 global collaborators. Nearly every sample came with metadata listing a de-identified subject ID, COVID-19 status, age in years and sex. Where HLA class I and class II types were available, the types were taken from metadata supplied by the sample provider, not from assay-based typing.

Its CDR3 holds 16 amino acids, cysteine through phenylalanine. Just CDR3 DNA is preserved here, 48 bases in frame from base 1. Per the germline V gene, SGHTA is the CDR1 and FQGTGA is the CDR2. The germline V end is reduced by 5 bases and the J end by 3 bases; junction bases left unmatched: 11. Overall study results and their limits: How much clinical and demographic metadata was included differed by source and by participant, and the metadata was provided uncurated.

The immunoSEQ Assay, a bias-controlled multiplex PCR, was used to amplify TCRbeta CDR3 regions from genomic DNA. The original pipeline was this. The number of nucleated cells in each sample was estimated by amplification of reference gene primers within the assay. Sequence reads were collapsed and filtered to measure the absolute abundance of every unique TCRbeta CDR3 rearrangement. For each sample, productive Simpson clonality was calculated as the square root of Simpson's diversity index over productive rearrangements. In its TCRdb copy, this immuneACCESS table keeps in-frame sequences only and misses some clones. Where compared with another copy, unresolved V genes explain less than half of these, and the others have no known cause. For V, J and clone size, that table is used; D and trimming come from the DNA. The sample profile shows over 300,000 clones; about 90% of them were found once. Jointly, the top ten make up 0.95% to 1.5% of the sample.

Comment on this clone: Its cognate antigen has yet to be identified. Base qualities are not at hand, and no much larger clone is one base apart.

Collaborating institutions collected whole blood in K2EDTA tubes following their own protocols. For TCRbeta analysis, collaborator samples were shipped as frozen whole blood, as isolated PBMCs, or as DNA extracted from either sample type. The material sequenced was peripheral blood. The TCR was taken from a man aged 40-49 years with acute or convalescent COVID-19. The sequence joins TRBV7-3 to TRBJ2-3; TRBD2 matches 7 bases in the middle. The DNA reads TGTGCCAGCAGCCTAAGGGCGGGAGAAGGGACAGATACGCAGTATTTT. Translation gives CASSLRAGEGTDTQYF.